A single sample gave rise to the 32 T cell receptor beta chains below, sequenced in a study of T cells after yellow fever vaccination. TCRdb passed the 5' RACE reads through MiXCR, listing each CDR3 protein once. The repertoire includes around 550,000 distinct CDR3 sequences, roughly 21% of them detected once, and about 13% sits in the top ten. The material sequenced was PBMCs, taken 15 days after the yellow fever booster vaccination. Every receptor here comes from a man younger than 40 who received the YFV17D yellow fever vaccine.

This clonotype was found many times. The J gene is TRBJ2-3, the V gene TRBV4-1; D unclear. The germline gives CDR1 MGHRA, CDR2 YSYEKL. The CDR3 sequence is 14 residues long. V was pared by 1 base and J by 7 bases, with 12 bases between. CDR3 nucleotide sequence: TGCGCCAGCAGCCAAGTAGTCGAACCGCATACGCAGTATTTT. This gives the protein CASSQVVEPHTQYF.

J is TRBJ2-7 and V is TRBV29-1; D gene uncertain. Looked up from germline, CDR1 is SQVTM and CDR2 is ANQGSEA. This CDR3 spans 12 amino acids. V lost 7 bases and J 0 bases, leaving 10 bases between the germline ends. CDR3 nucleotide sequence: TGCAGCGCCGGGTCGGACTCCTACGAGCAGTACTTC. It is translated as CSAGSDSYEQYF.

The gene calls are TRBV7-9 and TRBJ2-7, with unresolved D. In germline, CDR1 is SEHNR, CDR2 FQNEAQ (reference sequence). Between the trimmed V and J ends, which lost 7 bases and 5 bases, there was a span of 18 bases. The CDR3 covers 14 residues. The CDR3 nucleotides are TGTGCCAGCACCGAGTCGGGCTCGGGTAACGAGCAGTACTTC. Translation gives CASTESGSGNEQYF.

In this sample, this clonotype turned up once. Since a much larger clone is just one base distant, this may be a read error. The chain employs TRBV29-1 and TRBJ2-3; TRBD1 aligns across 7 bases. This CDR3 comprises 11 residues. The germline gives CDR1 SQVTM, CDR2 ANQGSEA. CDR3 in DNA: TGCATCGTGGGGACAGAGTTCCGTCAGTATTTT. As protein: CIVGTEFRQYF.

The chain joins TRBV20-1 to TRBJ2-7, with D perhaps matching TRBD1 or TRBD2 (5 bases each). The CDR3 is 15 residues long. V was clipped by 0 bases and J by 2 bases, with 14 bases between them. Germline loops: CDR1 DFQATT, CDR2 SNEGSKA (reference sequence). The CDR3 sequence: CSARDPGRLTYEQYF. The CDR3 nucleotides read TGCAGTGCTAGAGACCCGGGACGGCTAACCTACGAGCAGTACTTC.

Only a few counts were recorded for this clonotype. V is TRBV4-2 and J is TRBJ2-7; 8 nucleotides align to TRBD2. V was clipped by 0 bases and J by 3 bases; unmatched bases: 4. Germline V gene lookup returns CDR1 LGHNA and CDR2 YNFKEQ. This CDR3 is 15 amino acids long. The DNA of the CDR3 is TGTGCCAGCAGCCAAGAAGCGGGGGTTTACTACGAGCAGTACTTC. Translated, it gives CASSQEAGVYYEQYF.

This clonotype was seen a single time. V usage is TRBV30 and J usage is TRBJ2-2; D not resolved. With 4 bases removed from V and 6 bases from J, the gap between germline ends came to 3 bases. The CDR3 consists of 10 residues. Germline CDR1 and CDR2: GTSNPN and SVGIG (reference sequence). CDR3 sequence: CAWKSGELFF. CDR3 nucleotide sequence: TGTGCCTGGAAATCCGGGGAGCTGTTTTTT.

This chain uses TRBV7-8 with TRBJ2-5, with D tentatively TRBD1 or TRBD2 (6 bases each). The germline V gene has CDR1 SGHVS and CDR2 FQNEAQ. Trimming stripped 1 base from V and 4 bases from J, with 13 bases between. The CDR3 has 15 amino acids. The CDR3 DNA follows: TGTGCCAGCAGCTTAGTTACAGGGACTGGAGAGACCCAGTACTTC. Residues: CASSLVTGTGETQYF.

This clonotype was seen ten or more times. This rearrangement joins TRBV29-1 to TRBJ2-1; D possibly matches TRBD1 or TRBD2 (6 bases each). The germline V gene has CDR1 SQVTM and CDR2 ANQGSEA. Trimming took 5 bases from V and 10 from J, leaving 12 bases between them. The CDR3 has 11 amino acids. The CDR3 nucleotides read TGCAGCGTTCGGGGGCCTAGCGAGCAGTTCTTC. Amino acids: CSVRGPSEQFF.

The V call is TRBV29-1, the J call TRBJ2-1, with 7 bases identical to TRBD1. The length of the CDR3 is 13 residues. Looked up from germline, CDR1 is SQVTM and CDR2 is ANQGSEA. The J segment lost 7 bases and the V segment lost 7 bases, leaving 10 bases of the junction unmatched. CDR3 sequence reads: CSGGDSPRNEQFF. The CDR3 nucleotides read TGCAGCGGAGGGGACAGCCCAAGGAATGAGCAGTTCTTC.

Here the CDR3 DNA reads TGTGCCCATGGGTTGACTAACTCCGGGGAGCTGTTTTTT. Residues: CAHGLTNSGELFF. V and J are TRBV30 and TRBJ2-2; TRBD2 might be the D (5 bases). CDR3 size: 13 residues. From germline, CDR1 is GTSNPN and CDR2 SVGIG (reference sequence). The ends were cut back, 8 bases at V and 6 bases at J, with 16 bases in the middle.

This clonotype was seen a few times. The rearrangement links TRBV20-1 to TRBJ2-7, with D possibly being TRBD1 (5 bases). V was pared by 3 bases and J by 6 bases, with 15 bases between. This CDR3 comprises 13 residues. Germline V gives CDR1 DFQATT, CDR2 SNEGSKA (reference sequence). This CDR3 is CSASRQTVGEQYF. In DNA form, the CDR3 reads TGCAGTGCTAGTCGTCAGACAGTCGGCGAGCAGTACTTC.

CDR3 protein: CASSPVAGTYNEQFF. The CDR3 nucleotides read TGTGCCAGCAGCCCAGTAGCGGGGACCTACAATGAGCAGTTCTTC. The chain links TRBV7-2 to TRBJ2-1, with 8 positions matching TRBD2. Germline V gene lookup returns CDR1 SGHTA and CDR2 FQGNSA. The CDR3 is made up of 15 amino acids. With V trimmed by 5 bases and J by 2 bases, 5 bases remained unmatched.

This clonotype has at least ten counts. The chain uses TRBV7-2 and TRBJ2-7; 11 nucleotides agree with TRBD1. Germline V gives CDR1 SGHTA, CDR2 FQGNSA. V lost 5 bases to trimming and J lost 3 bases; unmatched junction nucleotides: 6. The CDR3 extends over 15 amino acids. The CDR3 is CASSPTGTGGYEQYF. The CDR3 DNA is TGTGCCAGCAGCCCCACCGGGACAGGGGGCTACGAGCAGTACTTC.

The rearrangement joins TRBV27 to TRBJ2-7; 8 bases match TRBD1. The CDR3 runs to 16 residues. Germline CDR1 and CDR2: MNHEY and SMNVEV (reference sequence). J was trimmed by 4 bases and V by 6 bases; bases with no gene match: 14. Written as DNA, the CDR3 is TGTGCCAGCAGCCTGACAGGGGAGTTGTTTCGATACGAGCAGTACTTC. Amino acid sequence: CASSLTGELFRYEQYF.

The genes are TRBV20-1 and TRBJ2-1; D uncertain. Trimming took 6 bases from V and 6 from J, leaving 12 bases between them. This CDR3 comprises 12 residues. Germline lookup yields CDR1 DFQATT and CDR2 SNEGSKA (reference sequence). The CDR3 is CSATSWGNEQFF. In DNA form, the CDR3 reads TGCAGTGCGACGAGTTGGGGCAATGAGCAGTTCTTC.

The rearrangement joins TRBV10-3 to TRBJ2-2; D not resolved. This CDR3 is 14 amino acids long. Germline loops: CDR1 ENHRY, CDR2 SYGVKD. V lost 7 bases and J lost 6, with 15 bases in between. CDR3 DNA sequence: TGTGCCATCAAGGCCGAGCCTGGGGCCGGGGAGCTGTTTTTT. It is translated as CAIKAEPGAGELFF.

This clonotype turned up a few times. This chain links TRBV7-2 with TRBJ2-4; 7 bases line up with TRBD2. J lost 7 bases, V lost 1 base, and 4 bases had no gene match. The germline gives CDR1 SGHTA, CDR2 FQGNSA. The CDR3 is made up of 14 amino acids. CDR3 in DNA: TGTGCCAGCAGCTTAGGTAGCGGGCAGAACATTCAGTACTTC. Translating it yields CASSLGSGQNIQYF.

This clonotype came up a few times. V usage is TRBV18 and J usage is TRBJ2-7; the D gene is possibly TRBD2 (5 bases). The CDR3 has 15 amino acids. V gave up 3 bases and J gave up 4 bases, with 16 bases separating them. Germline V gene lookup returns CDR1 KGHSH and CDR2 LQKENI. The CDR3 DNA sequence: TGTGCCAGCTCACCGCCTCAGGTCCGGGGTTACGAGCAGTACTTC. Its protein is CASSPPQVRGYEQYF.

The chain employs TRBV12-5 and TRBJ2-7, with a tentative D call TRBD2 (5 bases). CDR1 and CDR2 from the germline V gene are LGHNT and FRNRAP. The ends were cut back, 0 bases at V and 6 bases at J, with 12 bases in the middle. This CDR3 contains 14 residues. The CDR3 DNA reads TGTGCTAGTGGTTTGGTACTGGGCGGACTCGAGCAGTACTTC. Translated, it gives CASGLVLGGLEQYF.

V and J are TRBV7-2 and TRBJ1-1, with TRBD1 as a possible D gene (5 bases). The V gene lost 5 bases and the J gene lost 5 bases, with 15 bases spanning the gap. Looked up from germline, CDR1 is SGHTA and CDR2 is FQGNSA. There are 14 residues in the CDR3. The CDR3 loop is CASSPGLAYTEAFF. The DNA of the CDR3 is TGTGCCAGCAGCCCAGGGTTGGCATATACTGAAGCTTTCTTT. The variable domain in full, completed from reference TRBV7-2 and TRBJ1-1, reads GAGVSQSPSNKVTEKGKDVELRCDPISGHTALYWYRQSLGQGLEFLIYFQGNSAPDKSGLPSDRFSAERTGGSVSTLTIQRTQQEDSAVYLCASSPGLAYTEAFFGQGTRLTVV.

This clonotype was counted a few times. The chain recombines TRBV20-1 with TRBJ2-7; D might be TRBD2 (7 bases). With 0 bases removed from V and 6 bases from J, the gap between germline ends came to 12 bases. CDR1 DFQATT and CDR2 SNEGSKA come from the germline V gene (reference sequence). This CDR3 comprises 13 residues. Here the CDR3 reads CSARDVRGGEQYF. Here the CDR3 DNA reads TGCAGTGCTAGAGATGTTAGGGGGGGCGAGCAGTACTTC.

The chain uses TRBV7-8 and TRBJ2-7; D remains unclear. Germline values: CDR1 SGHVS, CDR2 FQNEAQ. This CDR3 has 13 amino acids. V shed 1 base and J shed 9 bases, with 13 bases lying between them. CDR3 bases: TGTGCCAGCAGCTTAGGAGAGGCCGCCGTGCAGTACTTC. Protein product: CASSLGEAAVQYF. The full variable domain, completed using reference TRBV7-8 and TRBJ2-7, is GAGVSQSPRYKVAKRGQDVALRCDPISGHVSLFWYQQALGQGPEFLTYFQNEAQLDKSGLPSDRFFAERPEGSVSTLKIQRTQQEDSAVYLCASSLGEAAVQYFGPGTRLTVT.

In DNA form, the CDR3 reads TGCAGTGCTATACCCTCAGCCTCTGATGGGGAGCAGTACTTC. Translation: CSAIPSASDGEQYF. V is TRBV20-1 and J is TRBJ2-7; D is unclear. The CDR3 totals 14 residues. V was clipped by 4 bases and J by 7 bases, with 20 bases between them. Germline CDR1 and CDR2: DFQATT and SNEGSKA (reference sequence).

This clonotype turned up a few times. The chain couples TRBV27 to TRBJ2-5; D not certain. CDR3 length equals 14 residues. Germline-derived CDR1 and CDR2 are MNHEY and SMNVEV (reference sequence). Trimming shortened V by 3 bases and J by 5 bases, and 13 bases separated the two germline ends. This CDR3 reads CASSFRTVGETQYF. CDR3 bases: TGTGCCAGCAGTTTTCGAACAGTAGGCGAGACCCAGTACTTC.

This clonotype appeared a few times. The chain combines TRBV6-2 or TRBV6-3 with TRBJ1-1, with a possible D match to TRBD1 (5 bases). CDR3 length equals 14 residues. Between the trimmed V and J ends, which lost 2 bases and 1 base, there was a span of 8 bases. The germline V gene has CDR1 MNHEY and CDR2 SVGEGT. CDR3 in amino acids: CASSYGAANTEAFF. The CDR3 nucleotides are TGTGCCAGCAGTTACGGGGCAGCGAACACTGAAGCTTTCTTT.

This clonotype was detected a few times. CDR3 nucleotide sequence: TGTGCCAGCGGGGGTCTAGCGTCCTACAATGAGCAGTTCTTC. Residues: CASGGLASYNEQFF. V gene TRBV6-1 combines with J gene TRBJ2-1, with D maybe TRBD2 (6 bases). The CDR3 length is 14 residues. Germline V gene lookup returns CDR1 MNHNS and CDR2 SASEGT. The V and J ends lost 8 bases and 1 base respectively, with 12 bases between them.

This clonotype was seen more than once but under ten times. The chain combines TRBV2 with TRBJ1-5; possible D gene TRBD1, 5 bases. With 9 bases removed from V and 6 bases from J, the gap between germline ends came to 18 bases. The CDR3 contains 14 residues. Germline-derived CDR1 and CDR2 are SNHLY and FYNNEI. For the CDR3, the DNA is TGTGCCAGTAATGGGGGGGTAGATGGTCAGCCCCAGCATTTT. This encodes CASNGGVDGQPQHF.

This sequence joins TRBV5-1 and TRBJ2-7; D not certain. V was pared by 0 bases and J by 6 bases, with 10 bases between. The germline CDR1 and CDR2 sequences are SGHRS and YFSETQ. The CDR3 extends over 13 amino acids. CDR3 nucleotide sequence: TGCGCCAGCAGCTTGGGGCAACAAGGCGAGCAGTACTTC. Residues: CASSLGQQGEQYF.

This clonotype has just a few counts. The chain recombines TRBV12-3 or TRBV12-4 with TRBJ1-2; TRBD1 is a possible D gene (5 bases). V lost 5 bases, J lost 4 bases, and 11 bases lay in between. CDR3 length: 13 residues. CDR3 nucleotide sequence: TGTGCCAGCAGTCCTGCGGGGGGCTATGGCTACACCTTC. The encoded protein is CASSPAGGYGYTF.

The genes are TRBV7-9 and TRBJ2-1, with 7 bases fitting TRBD2. This CDR3 is built from 15 residues. CDR1 and CDR2 from the germline V gene are SEHNR and FQNEAQ (reference sequence). The V gene end was trimmed by 0 bases and the J gene end by 8 bases; junction bases not matched to a gene: 7. In DNA, the CDR3 is TGTGCCAGCAGCTTAGCTCATGGACTAGGACATGAGCAGTTCTTC. This encodes CASSLAHGLGHEQFF.

This chain uses TRBV6-2 or TRBV6-3 with TRBJ2-1; D is unclear. CDR1 and CDR2 (germline): MNHEY, SVGEGT. Deletions cut 0 bases from V and 6 bases from J, with 6 bases between. This CDR3 has 13 residues. CDR3 in amino acids: CASSYSPPNEQFF. CDR3 coding DNA: TGTGCCAGCAGTTACTCCCCGCCCAATGAGCAGTTCTTC.